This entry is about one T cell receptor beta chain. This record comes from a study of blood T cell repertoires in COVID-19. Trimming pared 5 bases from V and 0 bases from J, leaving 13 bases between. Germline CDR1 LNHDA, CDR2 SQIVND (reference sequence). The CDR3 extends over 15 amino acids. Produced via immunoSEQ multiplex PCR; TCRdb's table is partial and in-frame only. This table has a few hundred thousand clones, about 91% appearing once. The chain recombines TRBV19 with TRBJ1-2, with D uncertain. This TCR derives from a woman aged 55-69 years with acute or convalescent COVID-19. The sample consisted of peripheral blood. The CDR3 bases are TGTGCCAGTAGTCCCGGAGAGTATCCTAACTATGGCTACACCTTC. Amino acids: CASSPGEYPNYGYTF.